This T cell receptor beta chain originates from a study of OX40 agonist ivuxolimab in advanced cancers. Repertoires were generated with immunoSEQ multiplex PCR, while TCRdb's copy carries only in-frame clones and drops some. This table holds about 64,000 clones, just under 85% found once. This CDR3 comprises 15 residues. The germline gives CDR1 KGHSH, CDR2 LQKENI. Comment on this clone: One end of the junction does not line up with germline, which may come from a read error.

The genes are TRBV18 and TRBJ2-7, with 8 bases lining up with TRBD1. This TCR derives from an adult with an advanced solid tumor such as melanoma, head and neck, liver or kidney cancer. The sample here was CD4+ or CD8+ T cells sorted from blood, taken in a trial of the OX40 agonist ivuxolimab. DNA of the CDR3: TGTGCCAGCTCCCGAGGACAGGGCGCCTCCAACGAGCAGTACTTC. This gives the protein CASSRGQGASNEQYF.